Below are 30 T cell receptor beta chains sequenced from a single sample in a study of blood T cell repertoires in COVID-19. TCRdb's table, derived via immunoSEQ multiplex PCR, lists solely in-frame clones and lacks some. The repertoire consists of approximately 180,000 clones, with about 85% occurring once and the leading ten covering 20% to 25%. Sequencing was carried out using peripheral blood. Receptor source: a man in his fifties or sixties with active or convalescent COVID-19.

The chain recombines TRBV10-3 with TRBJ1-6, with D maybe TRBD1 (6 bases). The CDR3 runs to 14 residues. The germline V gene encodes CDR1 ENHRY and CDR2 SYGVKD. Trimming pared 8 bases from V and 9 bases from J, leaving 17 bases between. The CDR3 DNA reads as TGTGCCATCGGGGGGGGACAATATTCTTCACCCCTCCACTTT. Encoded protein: CAIGGGQYSSPLHF.

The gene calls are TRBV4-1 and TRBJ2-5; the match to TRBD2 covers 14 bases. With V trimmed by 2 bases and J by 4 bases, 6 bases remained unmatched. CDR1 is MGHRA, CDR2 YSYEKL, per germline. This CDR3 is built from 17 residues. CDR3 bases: TGCGCCAGCAGCCAATACGGACTAGCGGGGGGAGGAGAGACCCAGTACTTC. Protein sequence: CASSQYGLAGGGETQYF.

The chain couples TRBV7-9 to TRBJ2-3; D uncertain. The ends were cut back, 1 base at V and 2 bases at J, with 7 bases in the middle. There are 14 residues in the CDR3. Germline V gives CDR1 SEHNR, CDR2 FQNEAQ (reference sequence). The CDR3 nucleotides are TGTGCCAGCAGCTTAGTGGGCCACACAGATACGCAGTATTTT. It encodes CASSLVGHTDTQYF.

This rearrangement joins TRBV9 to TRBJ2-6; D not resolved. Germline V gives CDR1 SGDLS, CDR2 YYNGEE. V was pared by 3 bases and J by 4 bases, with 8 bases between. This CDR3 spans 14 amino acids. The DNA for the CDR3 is TGTGCCAGCAGCGGTGAAGCAGGGGCCAACGTCCTGACTTTC. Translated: CASSGEAGANVLTF.

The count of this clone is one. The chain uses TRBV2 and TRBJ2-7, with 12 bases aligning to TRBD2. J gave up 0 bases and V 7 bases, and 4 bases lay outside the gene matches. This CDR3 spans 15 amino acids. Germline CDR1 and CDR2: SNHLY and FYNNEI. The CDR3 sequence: CASKGLAGRSYEQYF. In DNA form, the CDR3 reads TGTGCCAGCAAAGGACTAGCGGGGCGCTCCTACGAGCAGTACTTC. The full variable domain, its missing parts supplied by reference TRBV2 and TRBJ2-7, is EPEVTQTPSHQVTQMGQEVILRCVPISNHLYFYWYRQILGQKVEFLVSFYNNEISEKSEIFDDQFSVERPDGSNFTLKIRSTKLEDSAMYFCASKGLAGRSYEQYFGPGTRLTVT.

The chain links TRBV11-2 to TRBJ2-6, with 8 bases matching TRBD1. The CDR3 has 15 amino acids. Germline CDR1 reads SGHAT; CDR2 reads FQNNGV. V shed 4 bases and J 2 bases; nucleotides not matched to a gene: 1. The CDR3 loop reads CASSSQGAGANVLTF. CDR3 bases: TGTGCCAGCAGCTCACAGGGGGCTGGGGCCAACGTCCTGACTTTC.

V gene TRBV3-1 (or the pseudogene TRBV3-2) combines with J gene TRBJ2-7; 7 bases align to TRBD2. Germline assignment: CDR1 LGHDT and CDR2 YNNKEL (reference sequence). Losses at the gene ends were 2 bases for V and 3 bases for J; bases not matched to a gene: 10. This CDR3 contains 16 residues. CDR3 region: CASSQNPRDYIYEQYF. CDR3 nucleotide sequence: TGTGCCAGCAGCCAAAACCCCCGGGACTACATCTACGAGCAGTACTTC.

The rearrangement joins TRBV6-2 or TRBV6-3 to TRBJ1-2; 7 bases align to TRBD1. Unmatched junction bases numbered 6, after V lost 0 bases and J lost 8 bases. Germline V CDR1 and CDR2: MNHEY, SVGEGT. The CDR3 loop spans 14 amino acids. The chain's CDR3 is CASSYSGQTGGYTF. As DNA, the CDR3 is TGTGCCAGCAGTTACTCGGGACAGACCGGGGGCTACACCTTC.

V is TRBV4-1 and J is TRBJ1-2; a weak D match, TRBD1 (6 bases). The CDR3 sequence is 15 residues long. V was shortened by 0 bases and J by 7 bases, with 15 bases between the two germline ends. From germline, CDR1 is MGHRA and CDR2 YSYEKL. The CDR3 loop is CASSQDGGGNIGYTF. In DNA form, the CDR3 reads TGCGCCAGCAGCCAAGATGGGGGGGGCAATATTGGCTACACCTTC.

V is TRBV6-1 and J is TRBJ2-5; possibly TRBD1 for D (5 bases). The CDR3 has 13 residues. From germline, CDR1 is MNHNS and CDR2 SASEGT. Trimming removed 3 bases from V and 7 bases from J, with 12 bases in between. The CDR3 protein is CASSEGPTGTQYF. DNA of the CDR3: TGTGCCAGCAGTGAGGGGCCTACGGGGACCCAGTACTTC.

The CDR3 region has the DNA TGTGCCAGCAGAGCTAGCGGGGGGTATACGCAGTATTTT. Protein sequence: CASRASGGYTQYF. V gene TRBV12-3 or TRBV12-4 combines with J gene TRBJ2-3; 11 nucleotides match TRBD2. CDR3 length equals 13 residues. Trimming took 6 bases from V and 7 from J; bases not matched to a gene: 3.

CDR3 DNA sequence: TGTGCCAGCAGCCAAGTGGTAGCGGGGGGACCAGATACGCAGTATTTT. Amino acid sequence: CASSQVVAGGPDTQYF. This chain joins TRBV3-1 (or the pseudogene TRBV3-2) and TRBJ2-3; 10 bases line up with TRBD2. V was pared by 1 base and J by 4 bases, with 5 bases of the junction left unmatched. This CDR3 region has 16 residues. The germline V gene encodes CDR1 LGHDT and CDR2 YNNKEL (reference sequence).

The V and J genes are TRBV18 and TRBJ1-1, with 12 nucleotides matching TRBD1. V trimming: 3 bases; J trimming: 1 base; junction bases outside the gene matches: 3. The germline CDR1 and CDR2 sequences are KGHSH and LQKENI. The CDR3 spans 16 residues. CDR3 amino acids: CASSPGTGGRNTEAFF. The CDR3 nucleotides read TGTGCCAGCTCACCGGGGACAGGGGGCAGGAACACTGAAGCTTTCTTT.

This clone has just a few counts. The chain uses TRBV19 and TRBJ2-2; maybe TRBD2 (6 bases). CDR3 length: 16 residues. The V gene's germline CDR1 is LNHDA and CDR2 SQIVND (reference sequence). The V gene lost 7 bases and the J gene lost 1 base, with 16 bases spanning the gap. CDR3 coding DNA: TGTGCCAGTACCACTCGGGAGACTCAGAACACCGGGGAGCTGTTTTTT. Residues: CASTTRETQNTGELFF.

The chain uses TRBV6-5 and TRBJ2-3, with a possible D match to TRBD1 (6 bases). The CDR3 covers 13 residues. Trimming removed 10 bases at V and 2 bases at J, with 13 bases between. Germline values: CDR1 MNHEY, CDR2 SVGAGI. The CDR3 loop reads CAIWDTYTDTQYF. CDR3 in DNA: TGTGCCATCTGGGACACCTACACAGATACGCAGTATTTT.

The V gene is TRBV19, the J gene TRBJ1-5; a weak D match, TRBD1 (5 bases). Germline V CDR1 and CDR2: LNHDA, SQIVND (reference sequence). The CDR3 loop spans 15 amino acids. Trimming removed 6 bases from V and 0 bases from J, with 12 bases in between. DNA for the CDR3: TGTGCCAGTAGGAAAGGGGACTATAGCAATCAGCCCCAGCATTTT. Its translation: CASRKGDYSNQPQHF.

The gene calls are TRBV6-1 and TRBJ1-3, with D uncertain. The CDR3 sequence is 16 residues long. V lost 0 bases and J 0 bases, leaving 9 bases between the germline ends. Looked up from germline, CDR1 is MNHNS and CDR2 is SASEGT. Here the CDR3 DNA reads TGTGCCAGCAGTGAAGCCCCCGTTTTCTCTGGAAACACCATATATTTT. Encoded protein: CASSEAPVFSGNTIYF.

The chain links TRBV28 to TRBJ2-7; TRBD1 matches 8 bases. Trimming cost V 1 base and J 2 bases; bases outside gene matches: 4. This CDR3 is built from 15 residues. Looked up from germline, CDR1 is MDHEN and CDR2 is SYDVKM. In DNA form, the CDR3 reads TGTGCCAGCAGTTTATACCGGACAGGGCCCTACGAGCAGTACTTC. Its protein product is CASSLYRTGPYEQYF.

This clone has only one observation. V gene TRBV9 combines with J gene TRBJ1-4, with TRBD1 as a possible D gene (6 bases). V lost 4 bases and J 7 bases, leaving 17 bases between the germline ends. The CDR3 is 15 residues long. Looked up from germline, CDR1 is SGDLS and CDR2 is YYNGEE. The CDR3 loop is CASSISPGQFEKLFF. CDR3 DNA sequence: TGTGCCAGCAGCATCAGCCCGGGACAATTTGAAAAACTGTTTTTT.

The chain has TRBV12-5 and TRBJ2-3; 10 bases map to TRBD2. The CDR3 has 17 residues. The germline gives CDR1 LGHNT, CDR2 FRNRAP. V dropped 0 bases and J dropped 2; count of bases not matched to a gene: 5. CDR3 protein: CASGLVFTSGATDTQYF. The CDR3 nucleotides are TGTGCTAGTGGTTTGGTATTTACTAGCGGGGCCACAGATACGCAGTATTTT.

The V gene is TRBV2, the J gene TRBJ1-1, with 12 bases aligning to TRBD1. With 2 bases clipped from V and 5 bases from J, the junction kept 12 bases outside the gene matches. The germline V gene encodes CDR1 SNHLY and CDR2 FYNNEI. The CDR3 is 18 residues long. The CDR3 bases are TGTGCCAGCAGTGAACCCCGGGACAGGGGGCGGGGAGGGACTGAAGCTTTCTTT. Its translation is CASSEPRDRGRGGTEAFF. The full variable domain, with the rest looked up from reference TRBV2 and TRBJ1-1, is EPEVTQTPSHQVTQMGQEVILRCVPISNHLYFYWYRQILGQKVEFLVSFYNNEISEKSEIFDDQFSVERPDGSNFTLKIRSTKLEDSAMYFCASSEPRDRGRGGTEAFFGQGTRLTVV.

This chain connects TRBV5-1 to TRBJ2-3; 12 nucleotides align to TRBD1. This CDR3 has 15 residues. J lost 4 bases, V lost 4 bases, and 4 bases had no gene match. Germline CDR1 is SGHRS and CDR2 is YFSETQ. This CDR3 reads CASSTGTGGADTQYF. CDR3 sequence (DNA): TGCGCCAGCAGCACCGGGACAGGGGGCGCAGATACGCAGTATTTT. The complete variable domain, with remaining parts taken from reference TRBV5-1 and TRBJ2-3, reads KAGVTQTPRYLIKTRGQQVTLSCSPISGHRSVSWYQQTPGQGLQFLFEYFSETQRNKGNFPGRFSGRQFSNSRSEMNVSTLELGDSALYLCASSTGTGGADTQYFGPGTRLTVL.

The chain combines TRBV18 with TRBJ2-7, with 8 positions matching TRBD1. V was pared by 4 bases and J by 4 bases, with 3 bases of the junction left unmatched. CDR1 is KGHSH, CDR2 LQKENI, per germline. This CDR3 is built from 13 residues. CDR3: CASSLYRGYEQYF. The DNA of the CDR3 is TGTGCCAGCTCACTATACAGGGGGTACGAGCAGTACTTC.

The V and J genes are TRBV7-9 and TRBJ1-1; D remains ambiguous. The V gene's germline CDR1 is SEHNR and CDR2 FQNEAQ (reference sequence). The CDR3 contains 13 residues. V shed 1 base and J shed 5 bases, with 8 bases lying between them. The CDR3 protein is CASSLDWETEAFF. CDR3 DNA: TGTGCCAGCAGCTTAGATTGGGAGACTGAAGCTTTCTTT.

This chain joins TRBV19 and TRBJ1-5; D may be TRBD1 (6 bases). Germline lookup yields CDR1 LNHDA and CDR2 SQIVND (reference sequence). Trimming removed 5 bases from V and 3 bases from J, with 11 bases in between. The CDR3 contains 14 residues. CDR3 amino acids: CASSAQGPNQPQHF. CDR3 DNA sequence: TGTGCCAGTAGTGCACAGGGACCCAATCAGCCCCAGCATTTT.

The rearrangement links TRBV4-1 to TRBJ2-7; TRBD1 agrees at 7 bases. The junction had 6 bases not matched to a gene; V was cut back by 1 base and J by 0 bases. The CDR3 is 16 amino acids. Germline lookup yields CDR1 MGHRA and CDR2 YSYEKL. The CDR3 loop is CASSQAGQVPSYEQYF. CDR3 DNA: TGCGCCAGCAGCCAAGCCGGACAGGTTCCCTCCTACGAGCAGTACTTC.

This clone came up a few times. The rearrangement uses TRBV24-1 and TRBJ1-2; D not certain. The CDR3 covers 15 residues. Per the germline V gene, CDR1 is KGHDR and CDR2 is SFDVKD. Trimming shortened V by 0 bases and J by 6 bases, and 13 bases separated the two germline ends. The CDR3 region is CATSDLAGRGHGYTF. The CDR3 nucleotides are TGTGCCACCAGTGATTTGGCCGGACGGGGTCATGGCTACACCTTC.

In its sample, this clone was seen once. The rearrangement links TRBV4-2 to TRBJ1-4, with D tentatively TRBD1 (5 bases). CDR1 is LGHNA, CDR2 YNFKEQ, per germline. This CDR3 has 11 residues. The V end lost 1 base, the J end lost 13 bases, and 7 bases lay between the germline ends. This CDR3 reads CASSQAGILFF. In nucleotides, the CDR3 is TGTGCCAGCAGCCAAGCAGGGATACTGTTTTTT.

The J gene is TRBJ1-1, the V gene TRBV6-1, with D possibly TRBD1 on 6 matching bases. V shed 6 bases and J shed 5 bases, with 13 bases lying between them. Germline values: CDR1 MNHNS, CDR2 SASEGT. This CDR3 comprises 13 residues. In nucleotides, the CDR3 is TGTGCCAGCAGAGAACAGGGCGATACTGAAGCTTTCTTT. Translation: CASREQGDTEAFF.

The chain's CDR3 is CASSSHTAGTQYF. The CDR3 DNA reads as TGTGCCAGCAGCTCCCATACGGCAGGGACGCAGTATTTT. V usage is TRBV7-7 and J usage is TRBJ2-3, with D possibly matching TRBD1 (5 bases). Trimming removed 4 bases at V and 9 bases at J, with 14 bases between. Germline-derived CDR1 and CDR2 are SSHAT and FNYEAQ (reference sequence). This CDR3 comprises 13 residues.